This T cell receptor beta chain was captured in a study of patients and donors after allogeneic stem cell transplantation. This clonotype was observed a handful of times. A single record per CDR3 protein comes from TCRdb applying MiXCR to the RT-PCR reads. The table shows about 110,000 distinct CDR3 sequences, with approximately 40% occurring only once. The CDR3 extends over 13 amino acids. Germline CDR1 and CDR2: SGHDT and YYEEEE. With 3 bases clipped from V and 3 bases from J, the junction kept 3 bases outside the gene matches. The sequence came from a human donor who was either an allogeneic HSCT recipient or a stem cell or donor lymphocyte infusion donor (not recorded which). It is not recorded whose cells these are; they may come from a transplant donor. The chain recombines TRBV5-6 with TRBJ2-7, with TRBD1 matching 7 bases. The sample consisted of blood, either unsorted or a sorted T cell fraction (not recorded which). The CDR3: CASSSTGFYEQYF. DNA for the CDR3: TGTGCCAGCAGCTCGACAGGGTTCTACGAGCAGTACTTC.